The clone carrying this T cell receptor beta chain occurred once. The germline V and J ends were trimmed by 0 bases and 0 bases, with 6 bases remaining between them. The CDR3 covers 14 residues. The germline gives CDR1 MNHEY, CDR2 SVGAGI. Per the study methods: How many nucleated cells were present was estimated from reference gene primer amplification. Only in-frame clones appear in the TCRdb table, and some are missing; sequencing was by immunoSEQ multiplex PCR. V, J and clone size were drawn from that table, and D and trimming were deduced from the DNA. Here the sample spans roughly 180,000 clones, approximately 90% being singletons. These data belong to a study of blood T cell repertoires in COVID-19. Study-wide context: Acute and convalescent COVID-19 specimens originated in the United States, Italy and Spain. PBMCs, B-cell-depleted T cells, or T cells provided the cDNA or gDNA that made up the material.

V gene TRBV6-5 combines with J gene TRBJ2-7; tentative D call: TRBD1 (5 bases). Sequencing was performed on peripheral blood. This receptor was obtained from a man between 65 and 85 years old with active or convalescent COVID-19. The CDR3 coding sequence is TGTGCCAGCAGTTACTCGGGGCTCTCCTACGAGCAGTACTTC. Its translation is CASSYSGLSYEQYF.